The present T cell receptor (beta chain) was sequenced within a study of T cell responses to AZD1222 COVID-19 vaccine. In its sample, this clone was seen once. Looked up from germline, CDR1 is MDHEN and CDR2 is SYDVKM. The CDR3 contains 12 residues. The V gene lost 3 bases and the J gene lost 6 bases, with 9 bases spanning the gap. The data were produced by immunoSEQ multiplex PCR, yet TCRdb's version contains in-frame clones alone and is incomplete. In the table there are 110,000 to 150,000 clones, approximately 90% of which are singletons. The TCR was taken from an adult in good health. Here the sequenced sample was peripheral blood, taken on day 0 of AZD1222 vaccination. This chain links TRBV28 with TRBJ2-7; unclear D gene. The DNA of the CDR3 is TGTGCCAGCAGTTTGTTCGCAGGCGAGCAGTACTTC. This sequence encodes CASSLFAGEQYF.